One and the same sample provided the 12 T cell receptor beta chains below, sequenced in a study of CD8+ T cells in alopecia areata (dated by TCRdb to 2017 to 2018). Library preparation employed the immunoSEQ multiplex PCR assay. For TCR sequencing, RNA was extracted from every sample and reverse transcribed into cDNA to serve as template. Not all clones reach the TCRdb copy of this immuneACCESS table, which keeps in-frame sequences only. Checked studies attribute under half of the gap to unresolved V genes and leave the rest unexplained. Present in this sample are under 200,000 clones, about two thirds of which were seen just once. The ten largest make up 0.7% to 1% of the sample. This sample's time point label indicates: less than five weeks on oral tofacitinib. The intended sense of this specimen's treatment or condition label: oral pan-JAK inhibitor, 5-10 mg twice daily. The sample here was CD4+ T cells sorted from blood, taken at week 4, from a patient treated with tofacitinib. The source is a human donor with alopecia areata.

The rearrangement joins TRBV11-2 to TRBJ1-6, with a weak D call TRBD1 (5 bases). CDR1 SGHAT and CDR2 FQNNGV come from the germline V gene. CDR3 length equals 14 residues. The ends were cut back, 5 bases at V and 10 bases at J, with 15 bases in the middle. CDR3 nucleotide sequence: TGTGCCAGCAGCCAAGGGGCCATGGGGTCACCCCTCCACTTT. Residues: CASSQGAMGSPLHF.

The J gene is TRBJ1-2, the V gene TRBV20-1; D remains ambiguous. The CDR3 spans 10 residues. The germline V and J ends were trimmed by 5 bases and 8 bases, with 9 bases remaining between them. The germline V gene has CDR1 DFQATT and CDR2 SNEGSKA (reference sequence). The CDR3: CSAYSYGYTF. CDR3 in DNA: TGCAGTGCTTATTCCTACGGCTACACCTTC.

The genes are TRBV25-1 and TRBJ1-2; D possibly corresponds to TRBD1 (5 bases). The V end lost 6 bases, the J end lost 7 bases, and 9 bases lay between the germline ends. CDR3 length equals 11 residues. Germline V gives CDR1 MGHDK, CDR2 SYGVNS. CDR3 region: CASRRGVGYTF. Written as DNA, the CDR3 is TGTGCCAGCAGGAGAGGGGTTGGCTACACCTTC.

J is TRBJ1-1 and V is TRBV29-1; 9 nucleotides agree with TRBD1. Germline loops: CDR1 SQVTM, CDR2 ANQGSEA. The CDR3 consists of 13 residues. V gave up 6 bases and J gave up 4 bases; unmatched junction bases: 6. The CDR3 nucleotides are TGCAGCGTGCTGACAGGGGGGGTCACTGAAGCTTTCTTT. Its protein product is CSVLTGGVTEAFF. Combining the CDR3 with reference TRBV29-1 and TRBJ1-1 gives the whole variable domain SAVISQKPSRDICQRGTSLTIQCQVDSQVTMMFWYRQQPGQSLTLIATANQGSEATYESGFVIDKFPISRPNLTFSTLTVSNMSPEDSSIYLCSVLTGGVTEAFFGQGTRLTVV.

This chain connects TRBV30 to TRBJ1-2; D gene uncertain. The CDR3 contains 13 residues. Germline V lookup: CDR1 GTSNPN, CDR2 SVGIG (reference sequence). V shed 4 bases and J shed 4 bases, with 13 bases lying between them. This CDR3 is CAWKGRYGYGYTF. CDR3 DNA sequence: TGTGCCTGGAAGGGCAGATATGGCTATGGCTACACCTTC.

The V call is TRBV4-1, the J call TRBJ1-6, with D possibly matching TRBD1 (5 bases). The CDR3 spans 15 residues. Germline CDR1 reads MGHRA; CDR2 reads YSYEKL. Deletions cut 1 base from V and 9 bases from J, with 13 bases between. Written as DNA, the CDR3 is TGCGCCAGCAGCCAAGGGCGGACTGGGGCTTCACCCCTCCACTTT. Translated, it gives CASSQGRTGASPLHF.

This clone was counted a single time. Here the CDR3 reads CASSLGAGTDTQYF. The CDR3 DNA is TGTGCCAGCTCGCTGGGGGCGGGCACAGATACGCAGTATTTT. The rearrangement uses TRBV18 and TRBJ2-3, with D possibly matching TRBD1 (6 bases). The CDR3 runs 14 residues. The ends were cut back, 6 bases at V and 1 base at J, with 11 bases in the middle. Germline CDR1 and CDR2: KGHSH and LQKENI.

This chain joins TRBV30 and TRBJ2-5; D is ambiguous. This CDR3 region has 16 residues. Trimming took off 0 bases at V and 2 bases at J, with 16 bases between the two ends. Germline CDR1 reads GTSNPN; CDR2 reads SVGIG (reference sequence). DNA for the CDR3: TGTGCCTGGAGTGTCATTGGTGGCCAAATTCAAGAGACCCAGTACTTC. As protein: CAWSVIGGQIQETQYF.

V gene TRBV29-1 combines with J gene TRBJ2-1; 8 nucleotides match TRBD1. Germline trimming cut 4 bases from V and 13 bases from J; bases unmatched to any gene: 6. Germline V gene sequence: CDR1 SQVTM, CDR2 ANQGSEA. This CDR3 is 11 amino acids long. The CDR3 is CSVGGGQGQFF. DNA for the CDR3: TGCAGCGTTGGTGGTGGACAGGGACAGTTCTTC.

The rearrangement links TRBV2 to TRBJ1-6; D perhaps matches TRBD1 (5 bases). V lost 8 bases and J lost 8, with 10 bases in between. This CDR3 spans 12 amino acids. The germline V gene encodes CDR1 SNHLY and CDR2 FYNNEI. CDR3 region: CASGLGDSPLHF. Here the CDR3 DNA reads TGTGCCAGCGGTCTGGGGGATTCACCCCTCCACTTT.

This clone was recorded a few times. The J gene is TRBJ1-1, the V gene TRBV29-1; D might be TRBD1 (6 bases). The ends were cut back, 3 bases at V and 7 bases at J, with 15 bases in the middle. The CDR3 sequence is 13 residues long. The germline CDR1 and CDR2 sequences are SQVTM and ANQGSEA. The CDR3 sequence is CSVEIGGHSEAFF. Here the CDR3 DNA reads TGCAGCGTTGAGATCGGGGGCCACAGTGAAGCTTTCTTT.

This chain joins TRBV4-3 and TRBJ2-1; 9 positions agree with TRBD1. Germline V lookup: CDR1 LGHNA, CDR2 YSLEER. There are 14 residues in the CDR3. V shed 4 bases, J shed 9 bases, and the junction held 7 bases outside the gene matches. CDR3 nucleotide sequence: TGCGCCAGCAGCCGGGACAGGGTATGGAGTGAGCAGTTCTTC. This gives the protein CASSRDRVWSEQFF.